The 25 T cell receptor beta chains reported below all come from one sample, sequenced in a study of blood T cell repertoires in COVID-19. Clones were read by immunoSEQ multiplex PCR, and TCRdb kept only the in-frame ones, dropping some. Here the sample spans around 300,000 clones, about 88% being singletons. Material: PBMCs or T cells enriched from blood (not recorded which). The source is a woman in her 50s who had recovered from COVID-19.

As DNA, the CDR3 is TGTGCCAGCAGTCCAATCTCCTATAATTCACCCCTCCACTTT. Its protein product is CASSPISYNSPLHF. V is TRBV27 and J is TRBJ1-6; D is uncertain. Germline values: CDR1 MNHEY, CDR2 SMNVEV (reference sequence). Trimming left V 5 bases short and J 0 bases short, with 5 bases between. The CDR3 is 14 amino acids.

The chain is built from TRBV19 and TRBJ1-1; 9 nucleotides match TRBD1. The J segment lost 5 bases and the V segment lost 3 bases, leaving 1 base of the junction unmatched. Germline V gene sequence: CDR1 LNHDA, CDR2 SQIVND (reference sequence). This CDR3 spans 13 amino acids. CDR3 sequence reads: CASSIDRGTEAFF. In DNA, the CDR3 is TGTGCCAGTAGTATCGACAGGGGGACTGAAGCTTTCTTT.

The chain couples TRBV5-1 to TRBJ1-2; 8 positions agree with TRBD1. With 3 bases clipped from V and 4 bases from J, the junction kept 11 bases outside the gene matches. Germline V CDR1 and CDR2: SGHRS, YFSETQ. The CDR3 totals 16 residues. In DNA form, the CDR3 reads TGCGCCAGCAGCTACGTCACAGGGGGTGAAGGCTATGGCTACACCTTC. Translated, it gives CASSYVTGGEGYGYTF.

This clone was counted only a few times. This chain links TRBV6-1 with TRBJ1-2, with a tentative D call TRBD1 (5 bases). The CDR3 extends over 13 amino acids. With 2 bases removed from V and 3 bases from J, the gap between germline ends came to 7 bases. Germline loops: CDR1 MNHNS, CDR2 SASEGT. CDR3: CASSEQGDYGYTF. CDR3 DNA sequence: TGTGCCAGCAGTGAACAGGGCGACTATGGCTACACCTTC.

V and J are TRBV2 and TRBJ1-5; 7 nucleotides line up with TRBD1. V was pared by 4 bases and J by 5 bases, with 5 bases of the junction left unmatched. Germline V gives CDR1 SNHLY, CDR2 FYNNEI. This CDR3 is 14 amino acids long. In nucleotides, the CDR3 is TGTGCCAGCAGTGGACAGGGACTTTATCAGCCCCAGCATTTT. This encodes CASSGQGLYQPQHF. Complete variable domain (other parts from reference TRBV2 and TRBJ1-5): EPEVTQTPSHQVTQMGQEVILRCVPISNHLYFYWYRQILGQKVEFLVSFYNNEISEKSEIFDDQFSVERPDGSNFTLKIRSTKLEDSAMYFCASSGQGLYQPQHFGDGTRLSIL.

Here the CDR3 reads CASSPETGNNQPQHF. CDR3 DNA sequence: TGTGCCAGCAGCCCCGAGACAGGGAACAATCAGCCCCAGCATTTT. The J gene is TRBJ1-5, the V gene TRBV28; 7 bases map to TRBD1. Trimming cost V 6 bases and J 3 bases; bases outside gene matches: 8. CDR3 length: 15 residues. CDR1 is MDHEN and CDR2 is SYDVKM in the germline V gene. Complete variable domain (other parts from reference TRBV28 and TRBJ1-5): DVKVTQSSRYLVKRTGEKVFLECVQDMDHENMFWYRQDPGLGLRLIYFSYDVKMKEKGDIPEGYSVSREKKERFSLILESASTNQTSMYLCASSPETGNNQPQHFGDGTRLSIL.

The CDR3 reads CASSLVGQGRFSEAFF. CDR3 DNA sequence: TGTGCCAGCAGCTTAGTGGGACAGGGGCGGTTTTCTGAAGCTTTCTTT. The chain carries TRBV11-2 and TRBJ1-1; 10 bases match TRBD1. Trimming took 1 base from V and 6 from J; bases not matched to a gene: 8. CDR1 is SGHAT, CDR2 FQNNGV, per germline. The CDR3 is 16 residues long. The complete variable domain, with remaining parts taken from reference TRBV11-2 and TRBJ1-1, reads EAGVAQSPRYKIIEKRQSVAFWCNPISGHATLYWYQQILGQGPKLLIQFQNNGVVDDSQLPKDRFSAERLKGVDSTLKIQPAKLEDSAVYLCASSLVGQGRFSEAFFGQGTRLTVV.

This sequence joins TRBV3-1 (or the pseudogene TRBV3-2) and TRBJ1-2; TRBD1 matches at 7 bases. Germline CDR1 and CDR2: LGHDT and YNNKEL (reference sequence). V trimming: 2 bases; J trimming: 0 bases; junction bases outside the gene matches: 9. CDR3 length: 17 residues. The CDR3 coding sequence is TGTGCCAGCAGCCAACAAATTGGGACAGCTGCTAACTATGGCTACACCTTC. It codes for CASSQQIGTAANYGYTF.

The count of this clone is one. The rearrangement uses TRBV18 and TRBJ1-3; D gene uncertain. CDR1 KGHSH and CDR2 LQKENI come from the germline V gene. The CDR3 has 17 residues. Trimming stripped 2 bases from V and 0 bases from J, with 14 bases between. CDR3 amino acids: CASSPRRPSVSGNTIYF. The CDR3 region has the DNA TGTGCCAGCTCACCAAGGAGGCCCTCTGTCTCTGGAAACACCATATATTTT.

The chain uses TRBV30 and TRBJ2-3, with TRBD1 matching over 8 bases. CDR1 GTSNPN and CDR2 SVGIG come from the germline V gene (reference sequence). CDR3 length equals 12 residues. V was pared by 4 bases and J by 4 bases, with 1 base of the junction left unmatched. CDR3 loop: CAWTGGADTQYF. The CDR3 nucleotides read TGTGCCTGGACAGGGGGCGCAGATACGCAGTATTTT.

V gene TRBV28 combines with J gene TRBJ1-2; 8 bases fit TRBD1. This CDR3 spans 13 amino acids. The V gene end was trimmed by 8 bases and the J gene end by 6 bases; junction bases not matched to a gene: 8. CDR1 is MDHEN, CDR2 SYDVKM, per germline. The CDR3 sequence is CASRAPGGHGYTF. For the CDR3, the DNA is TGTGCCAGCCGCGCCCCAGGGGGCCATGGCTACACCTTC.

The V and J genes are TRBV6-5 and TRBJ1-2; weak D call: TRBD1 (6 bases). Germline assignment: CDR1 MNHEY and CDR2 SVGAGI. Trimming took 5 bases from V and 9 from J, leaving 16 bases between them. The CDR3 extends over 13 amino acids. The CDR3 spells CASSIGQSERYTF. The CDR3 region has the DNA TGTGCCAGCAGTATAGGACAGTCGGAACGCTACACCTTC.

The rearrangement uses TRBV6-5 and TRBJ2-3; 14 nucleotides line up with TRBD2. The V gene's germline CDR1 is MNHEY and CDR2 SVGAGI. V trimming: 11 bases; J trimming: 3 bases; junction bases outside the gene matches: 4. This CDR3 contains 14 residues. The CDR3 DNA follows: TGTGCCGGCGGGACTAGCGGGAGTACAGATACGCAGTATTTT. Translated, it gives CAGGTSGSTDTQYF.

The chain links TRBV15 to TRBJ2-5; D might be TRBD2 (6 bases). CDR1 and CDR2 (germline): LNHNV, YYDKDF (reference sequence). Between the trimmed V and J ends, which lost 8 bases and 3 bases, there was a span of 10 bases. The CDR3 contains 12 residues. CDR3 DNA: TGTGCCACCTCCCCGGGGGAAGAGACCCAGTACTTC. Protein sequence: CATSPGEETQYF. Full variable domain (missing parts from reference TRBV15 and TRBJ2-5): DAMVIQNPRYQVTQFGKPVTLSCSQTLNHNVMYWYQQKSSQAPKLLFHYYDKDFNNEADTPDNFQSRRPNTSFCFLDIRSPGLGDTAMYLCATSPGEETQYFGPGTRLLVL.

The chain links TRBV7-2 to TRBJ2-3; maybe TRBD2 (6 bases). The CDR3 has 16 amino acids. Between the trimmed V and J ends, which lost 5 bases and 7 bases, there was a span of 22 bases. From germline, CDR1 is SGHTA and CDR2 FQGNSA. For the CDR3, the DNA is TGTGCCAGCAGCACCCGCCACGGGACTGCACAGAATACGCAGTATTTT. Encoded protein: CASSTRHGTAQNTQYF.

A few counts support this clone. This sequence joins TRBV29-1 and TRBJ1-2, with D uncertain. Trimming stripped 4 bases from V and 8 bases from J, with 11 bases between. The germline V gene encodes CDR1 SQVTM and CDR2 ANQGSEA. The CDR3 covers 11 residues. The CDR3 here is CSVGGRRGYTF. The DNA of the CDR3 is TGCAGCGTTGGTGGCAGGCGCGGCTACACCTTC.

The V call is TRBV30, the J call TRBJ1-1; D is unclear. Germline values: CDR1 GTSNPN, CDR2 SVGIG (reference sequence). V lost 2 bases to trimming and J lost 2 bases, with 6 bases between them. The CDR3 extends over 12 amino acids. CDR3 sequence (DNA): TGTGCCTGGAGTCAGTTTAACACTGAAGCTTTCTTT. Its protein is CAWSQFNTEAFF.

The chain uses TRBV18 and TRBJ2-7; 9 nucleotides line up with TRBD1. Germline assignment: CDR1 KGHSH and CDR2 LQKENI. The CDR3 is made up of 15 amino acids. Germline trimming cut 2 bases from V and 6 bases from J; bases unmatched to any gene: 8. CDR3 in amino acids: CASSPFGTGILEQYF. CDR3 DNA: TGTGCCAGCTCACCATTTGGGACAGGGATTCTCGAGCAGTACTTC. The full variable domain, rest sourced from reference TRBV18 and TRBJ2-7, is NAGVMQNPRHLVRRRGQEARLRCSPMKGHSHVYWYRQLPEEGLKFMVYLQKENIIDESGMPKERFSAEFPKEGPSILRIQQVVRGDSAAYFCASSPFGTGILEQYFGPGTRLTVT.

The genes are TRBV24-1 and TRBJ2-1, with D possibly TRBD1 on 5 matching bases. Germline assignment: CDR1 KGHDR and CDR2 SFDVKD. The germline V and J ends were trimmed by 7 bases and 5 bases, with 11 bases remaining between them. CDR3 length: 13 amino acids. The CDR3 coding sequence is TGTGCCACCAGAGGGGCGGACAACAATGAGCAGTTCTTC. Protein sequence: CATRGADNNEQFF.

The chain joins TRBV7-2 to TRBJ1-3, with D perhaps matching TRBD1 (6 bases). V lost 5 bases and J lost 3, with 14 bases in between. Germline V gene data show CDR1 as SGHTA and CDR2 as FQGNSA. CDR3 length: 15 residues. CDR3 DNA sequence: TGTGCCAGCAGCCAACAGGGTGATTTTGGAAACACCATATATTTT. This codes for CASSQQGDFGNTIYF.

This rearrangement joins TRBV28 to TRBJ1-2; 10 bases align to TRBD1. CDR1 is MDHEN, CDR2 SYDVKM, per germline. The CDR3 loop spans 14 amino acids. V gave up 7 bases and J gave up 4 bases; unmatched junction bases: 6. CDR3 DNA sequence: TGTGCCAGCAAACCCGGACAGGGGGGCTATGGCTACACCTTC. Its translation is CASKPGQGGYGYTF.

The chain recombines TRBV7-8 with TRBJ1-1; no clear D. Per germline, CDR1 SGHVS and CDR2 FQNEAQ. The CDR3 totals 13 residues. Trimming took 1 base from V and 3 from J, leaving 6 bases between them. CDR3 protein: CASSLVLYTEAFF. CDR3 sequence (DNA): TGTGCCAGCAGCTTAGTCCTGTACACTGAAGCTTTCTTT. The entire variable domain, with the rest obtained from reference TRBV7-8 and TRBJ1-1, is as follows: GAGVSQSPRYKVAKRGQDVALRCDPISGHVSLFWYQQALGQGPEFLTYFQNEAQLDKSGLPSDRFFAERPEGSVSTLKIQRTQQEDSAVYLCASSLVLYTEAFFGQGTRLTVV.

J is TRBJ1-1 and V is TRBV6-1, with D possibly matching TRBD1 (6 bases). CDR1 is MNHNS, CDR2 SASEGT, per germline. This CDR3 contains 15 residues. V lost 1 base and J lost 4, with 13 bases in between. The chain's CDR3 is CASSEEGGAGTEAFF. The CDR3 DNA reads TGTGCCAGCAGTGAAGAAGGGGGAGCAGGCACTGAAGCTTTCTTT.

This clone has more than one count but fewer than ten. J is TRBJ2-1 and V is TRBV6-5; perhaps TRBD2 as D (6 bases). The CDR3 extends over 15 amino acids. The germline CDR1 and CDR2 sequences are MNHEY and SVGAGI. Trimming took 3 bases from V and 7 from J, leaving 16 bases between them. CDR3 DNA sequence: TGTGCCAGCAGTTATTTTATCGGGAGTAAGAATGAGCAGTTCTTC. The encoded protein is CASSYFIGSKNEQFF.

The V call is TRBV7-3, the J call TRBJ1-2; 7 bases line up with TRBD1. In germline, CDR1 is SGHTA, CDR2 FQGTGA. Losses at the gene ends were 5 bases for V and 5 bases for J; bases not matched to a gene: 8. CDR3 size: 14 residues. The CDR3 loop is CASSPTGQRYGYTF. The CDR3 nucleotides are TGTGCCAGCAGCCCTACGGGACAGCGATATGGCTACACCTTC.